The clone carrying this TCR beta chain was counted ten times or more. Its antigen is not identified. This entry is derived from a study of T cells in Graves' hyperthyroidism and ophthalmopathy. Overall study context: Pretreatment peripheral blood was obtained at initial diagnosis.

TCR beta CDR3 regions were amplified from RNA. During a first-round RT-PCR of the TCR CDR3, the HTBI primer set was used. TCRdb re-derived calls from the multiplex PCR reads in MiXCR, one entry per CDR3 protein. The table shows 640,000 or so distinct CDR3 sequences, with more than 13% occurring only once. CDR1 MNHNS and CDR2 SASEGT come from the germline V gene. The CDR3 runs to 13 residues. V dropped 7 bases and J dropped 2 bases, with 10 bases sitting between them. Each diagnosis was grounded in clinical symptoms, serum thyroxine and TRAb, thyroid ultrasound, and orbital computed tomography. Study results and caveats: Blood samples included most of the expanded thyroid clonotypes exceeding 0.001. The model anticipated ophthalmopathy a median about 7.1 months pre-onset.

This clonotype was obtained from a young woman with Graves' ophthalmopathy. The chain carries TRBV6-1 and TRBJ2-3, with TRBD2 as a possible D gene (6 bases). The specimen sequenced was blood. CDR3 nucleotide sequence: TGTGCCAGCACTAGCGATTACACAGATACGCAGTATTTT. Protein: CASTSDYTDTQYF.